This is a list of T cell receptor beta chains from one sample in a study of OX40 agonist ivuxolimab in advanced cancers. Assay used: immunoSEQ multiplex PCR; TCRdb lists only in-frame clones, some missing. Of about 96,000 clones in the sample, approximately 84% were seen once. The source material was CD4+ or CD8+ T cells sorted from blood, sampled in a trial of the OX40 agonist ivuxolimab. The receptors were sampled from an adult with an advanced solid tumor such as melanoma, head and neck, liver or kidney cancer. Each CDR3 is given with its conserved first and last residue. D genes are given only for firm matches. Only part of the rows carry a size: once, few, many, or a class if the clone is expanded.

V: TRBV11-2; size: NA; J: TRBJ1-6; D: NA; DNA: TGTGCCAGCAGCTCCCGCCAAGGAGGACCCCTCCACTTT; CDR3: CASSSRQGGPLHF
V: TRBV6-1; size: NA; J: TRBJ1-1; D: TRBD1; DNA: TGTGCCAGCAGTGAAGCCAGGGGGTTGAACACTGAAGCTTTCTTT; CDR3: CASSEARGLNTEAFF
V: TRBV7-8; size: NA; J: TRBJ1-3; D: NA; DNA: TGTGCCAGCAGCTCACAGGGCTCTGGAAACACCATATATTTT; CDR3: CASSSQGSGNTIYF
V: TRBV6-6; size: NA; J: TRBJ1-2; D: NA; DNA: TGTGCCAGCAGTGCCGTACAAGCTAACTATGGCTACACCTTC; CDR3: CASSAVQANYGYTF
V: TRBV4-3; size: NA; J: TRBJ2-2; D: TRBD2; DNA: TGCGCCAGCAGCCAGAGGGCTGCTAGCGGGGGCACCGGGGAGCTGTTTTTT; CDR3: CASSQRAASGGTGELFF
V: TRBV5-1; size: NA; J: TRBJ2-7; D: NA; DNA: TGCGCCAGCTATCCGGGTCTTAGCTCATACGAGCAGTACTTC; CDR3: CASYPGLSSYEQYF
V: TRBV5-4; size: once; J: TRBJ2-4; D: NA; DNA: TGTGCCAGCAGCAAAGGGACCGTGAAAAACATTCAGTACTTC; CDR3: CASSKGTVKNIQYF
V: TRBV7-2; size: NA; J: TRBJ1-2; D: TRBD1; DNA: TGTGCCAGCAGCGCCCGGGACAGGGTGACGGGGTTTGGCTACACCTTC; CDR3: CASSARDRVTGFGYTF
V: TRBV18; size: once; J: TRBJ2-7; D: NA; DNA: TGTGCCAGCTCACCTTTTGGGGAGGCCCTTTGGGAGCAGTACTTC; CDR3: CASSPFGEALWEQYF
V: TRBV10-3; size: NA; J: TRBJ2-7; D: TRBD1; DNA: TGTGCCATCAGTGTCCATGGACAGGGGAACTTCTACGAGCAGTACTTC; CDR3: CAISVHGQGNFYEQYF
V: TRBV6-5; size: NA; J: TRBJ2-5; D: TRBD2; DNA: TGTGCCAGCAGTTCCCTAGCGGGACCGGGCCAAGAGACCCAGTACTTC; CDR3: CASSSLAGPGQETQYF
V: TRBV10-1; size: NA; J: TRBJ1-6; D: NA; DNA: TGCGCCAGCAGTGCCACGAGGCCCCTCCACTTT; CDR3: CASSATRPLHF
V: TRBV5-4; size: NA; J: TRBJ2-5; D: TRBD1; DNA: TGTGCCAGCAGCTTGGGGGACAGGGAGGAGACCCAGTACTTC; CDR3: CASSLGDREETQYF
V: TRBV10-3; size: NA; J: TRBJ2-6; D: NA; DNA: TGTGCCAACTCCGGGACGGGACCTTCTGGGGCCAACGTCCTGACTTTC; CDR3: CANSGTGPSGANVLTF
V: TRBV19; size: NA; J: TRBJ1-5; D: TRBD1; DNA: TGTGCCAGTAGTAAGGACAGGGGCCCCAATCAGCCCCAGCATTTT; CDR3: CASSKDRGPNQPQHF
V: TRBV5-1; size: once; J: TRBJ2-5; D: TRBD2; DNA: TGCGCCAGCAGCTTGATGACTAGCGCACAAGAGACCCAGTACTTC; CDR3: CASSLMTSAQETQYF
V: TRBV6-1; size: NA; J: TRBJ1-1; D: NA; DNA: TGTGCCAGCAGTGCTAATGGGAACACTGAAGCTTTCTTT; CDR3: CASSANGNTEAFF
V: TRBV5-1; size: NA; J: TRBJ1-1; D: NA; DNA: TGCGCCAGCAGCTTGGAAGGTCGGGGGCGGGACACTGAAGCTTTCTTT; CDR3: CASSLEGRGRDTEAFF
V: TRBV7-2; size: NA; J: TRBJ2-3; D: TRBD1; DNA: TGTGCCAGCAGCTTACAGGGGGCTACAGATACGCAGTATTTT; CDR3: CASSLQGATDTQYF
V: TRBV2; size: NA; J: TRBJ1-2; D: NA; DNA: TGTGCCAGCAGTGAAGCGGGAGACACCGGCTACACCTTC; CDR3: CASSEAGDTGYTF
V: TRBV27; size: NA; J: TRBJ1-4; D: NA; DNA: TGTGCCAGCAGTCCCACCGGGGCTGGAGAAAAACTGTTTTTT; CDR3: CASSPTGAGEKLFF
V: TRBV18; size: NA; J: TRBJ2-3; D: NA; DNA: TGTGCCAGCTCACCACCGTCCAGCAGCACAGATACGCAGTATTTT; CDR3: CASSPPSSSTDTQYF
V: TRBV4-3; size: NA; J: TRBJ1-1; D: TRBD1; DNA: TGCGCCAGCAGCCTAAGACAGGGGATGAACACTGAAGCTTTCTTT; CDR3: CASSLRQGMNTEAFF
V: TRBV9; size: NA; J: TRBJ2-7; D: NA; DNA: TGTGCCAGCAGCGGGGGGACCGAGCAGTACTTC; CDR3: CASSGGTEQYF
V: TRBV4-1; size: NA; J: TRBJ2-7; D: NA; DNA: TGCGCCAGCAGTCCGGTGGGAGGAGGTTACGAGCAGTACTTC; CDR3: CASSPVGGGYEQYF
V: TRBV5-1; size: few; J: TRBJ2-1; D: NA; DNA: TGCGCCAGCAGCTTGGAGGGCAATGAGCAGTTCTTC; CDR3: CASSLEGNEQFF
V: TRBV21-1; size: NA; J: TRBJ2-1; D: NA; DNA: TGTGCCAGCAGCAACTCCCCCAAGGTCAGCGCCAGGAGGGGAAATGAGCAGTTCTTC; CDR3: CASSNSPKVSARRGNEQFF
V: TRBV4-3; size: NA; J: TRBJ2-7; D: TRBD2; DNA: TGCGCCAGCAGCCAAGCTCTAGCGGGGTCCTCCTACGAGCAGTACTTC; CDR3: CASSQALAGSSYEQYF
V: TRBV2; size: few; J: TRBJ1-5; D: TRBD1; DNA: TGTGCCAGCATGAGGGGGCTTAATCAGCCCCAGCATTTT; CDR3: CASMRGLNQPQHF
V: TRBV4-1; size: few; J: TRBJ2-7; D: NA; DNA: TGCGCCAGCAGCCCCCGGGGTCTAGCGCTCTCCTACGAGCAGTACTTC; CDR3: CASSPRGLALSYEQYF
V: TRBV11-3; size: NA; J: TRBJ2-1; D: TRBD2; DNA: TGTGCCAGCAGCTTTCTAGCGGGGGGCTTTGAGCAGTTCTTC; CDR3: CASSFLAGGFEQFF
V: TRBV2; size: NA; J: TRBJ2-1; D: NA; DNA: TGTGCCAGCACGGGGGGCCTCAGGAACGGTGAGCAGTTCTTC; CDR3: CASTGGLRNGEQFF
V: TRBV29-1; size: NA; J: TRBJ1-4; D: TRBD1; DNA: TGCAGCGTGGGGGACAGGGCGGCTAATGAAAAACTGTTTTTT; CDR3: CSVGDRAANEKLFF
V: TRBV7-9; size: NA; J: TRBJ2-3; D: TRBD2; DNA: TGTGCCAGCAGACTAGTAGCGGGGGGCTTCACAGATACGCAGTATTTT; CDR3: CASRLVAGGFTDTQYF
V: TRBV2; size: NA; J: TRBJ2-7; D: NA; DNA: TGTGCCAGCAGTGGTTCTCGGGAGCAGTACTTC; CDR3: CASSGSREQYF
V: TRBV5-1; size: NA; J: TRBJ1-5; D: NA; DNA: TGCGCCAGCGGCCCAAACAGGGTTTATAGCAATCAGCCCCAGCATTTT; CDR3: CASGPNRVYSNQPQHF
V: TRBV27; size: NA; J: TRBJ2-7; D: NA; DNA: TGTGCCAGCAGTCCCTCGGACCATTTTTACGAGCAGTACTTC; CDR3: CASSPSDHFYEQYF
V: TRBV9; size: NA; J: TRBJ2-7; D: TRBD2; DNA: TGTGCCAGCAGCGAACTAGCGGGAGGTCCCTGGCACGAGCAGTACTTC; CDR3: CASSELAGGPWHEQYF
V: TRBV27; size: NA; J: TRBJ2-5; D: TRBD2; DNA: TGTGCCAGCAGATCGCGGGAGCAAGAGACCCAGTACTTC; CDR3: CASRSREQETQYF
V: TRBV18; size: NA; J: TRBJ1-5; D: TRBD1; DNA: TGTGCCAGCTCGGGTTCAGGGGGGAATCAGCCCCAGCATTTT; CDR3: CASSGSGGNQPQHF
V: TRBV27; size: NA; J: TRBJ2-2; D: TRBD2; DNA: TGTGCCAGCAGTTATCGGGACTATCACACCGGGGAGCTGTTTTTT; CDR3: CASSYRDYHTGELFF
V: TRBV27; size: NA; J: TRBJ2-7; D: NA; DNA: TGTGCCAGCGGCCCGGACAGCAGCTCCTACGAGCAGTACTTC; CDR3: CASGPDSSSYEQYF
V: TRBV11-3; size: NA; J: TRBJ2-7; D: NA; DNA: TGTGCCAGCAGCTCCGACACTACCTACGAGCAGTACTTC; CDR3: CASSSDTTYEQYF
V: TRBV11-2; size: NA; J: TRBJ2-3; D: NA; DNA: TGTGCCAGCAGCTTAGCCTGGACAGCCCGTGGCGCAGATACGCAGTATTTT; CDR3: CASSLAWTARGADTQYF
V: TRBV4-2; size: NA; J: TRBJ2-7; D: TRBD2; DNA: TGTGCCAGCAGCCAAGATCGGGGAGGGTTCGGTGGGGAGCAGTACTTC; CDR3: CASSQDRGGFGGEQYF
V: TRBV5-6; size: NA; J: TRBJ2-2; D: NA; DNA: TGTGCCAGCAGCTACGGGAGAAACACCGGGGAGCTGTTTTTT; CDR3: CASSYGRNTGELFF
V: TRBV7-8; size: few; J: TRBJ1-1; D: NA; DNA: TGTGCCAGCAGCTTAGTCGGCCTACACCCAGAGAACACTGAAGCTTTCTTT; CDR3: CASSLVGLHPENTEAFF
V: TRBV5-1; size: NA; J: TRBJ1-1; D: NA; DNA: TGCGCCAGCAGCTTCCAGGGAAGGATGAACACTGAAGCTTTCTTT; CDR3: CASSFQGRMNTEAFF
V: TRBV9; size: NA; J: TRBJ2-1; D: NA; DNA: TGTGCCAGCAGCCCGAAAGTCCCCCAGCCCTACAATGAGCAGTTCTTC; CDR3: CASSPKVPQPYNEQFF
V: TRBV19; size: NA; J: TRBJ2-2; D: NA; DNA: TGTGCCAGTACTGCGGACACCTTCACCGGGGAGCTGTTTTTT; CDR3: CASTADTFTGELFF